This T cell receptor (beta chain) was obtained from a study of blood T cell repertoires in COVID-19. Looking at the study overall: T cells, B-cell-depleted T cells, or PBMCs supplied cDNA or gDNA.

The germline gives CDR1 LGHDT, CDR2 YNNKEL (reference sequence). The length of the CDR3 is 15 residues. Trimming pared 6 bases from V and 0 bases from J, leaving 11 bases between. Per the original methods: From reference gene primer amplification, estimates of nucleated cell counts were derived. Sequenced by immunoSEQ multiplex PCR; TCRdb stores in-frame clones only, minus some. V and J calls and clone size are given by that table; D and trimming were obtained from the DNA. The repertoire consists of approximately 140,000 clones, with 88% occurring once and the leading ten covering roughly 2.5%. This chain uses TRBV3-1 (or the pseudogene TRBV3-2) with TRBJ1-4, with a weak D call TRBD1 (5 bases). The material sequenced was peripheral blood. The sequence came from a human donor with COVID-19, enrolled during active disease. The donor label of this sample is uncertain. The CDR3 sequence is CASSPGTPTNEKLFF. DNA for the CDR3: TGTGCCAGCAGTCCCGGGACTCCAACTAATGAAAAACTGTTTTTT.